A single sample is the source of the 13 T cell receptor beta chains below, sequenced in a study of shared clonotypes between healthy human individuals (dated by TCRdb to the early 2020s). CD8 naive samples consisted of CD45RO-negative cells that were positively selected for CCR7, yielding a CD45RA+CCR7+ population without TemRA cells. The protocol used for the library was the immunoSEQ multiplex PCR assay. TCRdb mirrors the immuneACCESS table, restricted to in-frame sequences. Some clones are absent from its copies; in checked studies, under half trace to an unresolved V gene, and the reason for the others is unknown. This sample comprises approximately 650,000 clones, around 95% of them detected only once. The ten largest account for 0.11% of the sample. Sequenced input: naive CD8+ T cells sorted from blood. Interpreted using the paper, the cell subset or site label stands for: CD45RA+CCR7+. The receptors were gathered from a woman in her twenties or thirties in good health.

The CDR3 DNA is TGCGCCAGCAGCCAAGATCGATCGTCTGCTAGCGGGATCTCAGATACGCAGTATTTT. It specifies CASSQDRSSASGISDTQYF. The chain combines TRBV4-1 with TRBJ2-3, with 9 bases aligning to TRBD2. V trimming: 0 bases; J trimming: 4 bases; junction bases outside the gene matches: 14. In germline, CDR1 is MGHRA, CDR2 YSYEKL. This CDR3 has 19 amino acids.

A single count supports this clone. The V gene is TRBV27, the J gene TRBJ1-1; D may be TRBD1 (5 bases). Trimming removed 7 bases from V and 5 bases from J, with 17 bases in between. The germline V gene encodes CDR1 MNHEY and CDR2 SMNVEV (reference sequence). This CDR3 has 14 residues. CDR3 loop: CASTPGTLRTEAFF. In DNA form, the CDR3 reads TGTGCCAGCACCCCCGGGACGTTGAGAACTGAAGCTTTCTTT.

V gene TRBV29-1 combines with J gene TRBJ2-7; 7 nucleotides match TRBD1. Germline V gene lookup returns CDR1 SQVTM and CDR2 ANQGSEA. The CDR3 is 10 residues long. The junction had 1 base not matched to a gene; V was cut back by 6 bases and J by 5 bases. CDR3 protein: CSVTGDEQYF. DNA for the CDR3: TGCAGCGTAACAGGGGACGAGCAGTACTTC.

V and J are TRBV28 and TRBJ2-2; a weak D match, TRBD1 (5 bases). The V end was cut by 3 bases, the J end by 7 bases, with 9 bases between. The CDR3 spans 13 residues. The V gene's germline CDR1 is MDHEN and CDR2 SYDVKM. The CDR3 nucleotides are TGTGCCAGCAGTTTGCTCAGGGACGGGGAGCTGTTTTTT. It specifies CASSLLRDGELFF. Full variable domain (missing parts from reference TRBV28 and TRBJ2-2): DVKVTQSSRYLVKRTGEKVFLECVQDMDHENMFWYRQDPGLGLRLIYFSYDVKMKEKGDIPEGYSVSREKKERFSLILESASTNQTSMYLCASSLLRDGELFFGEGSRLTVL.

This chain uses TRBV6-1 with TRBJ2-1; D remains ambiguous. V dropped 0 bases and J dropped 0 bases, with 15 bases sitting between them. Germline V gene data show CDR1 as MNHNS and CDR2 as SASEGT. The CDR3 runs to 18 residues. The CDR3 DNA follows: TGTGCCAGCAGTGAAGCGCATTATAGGGTTAGCTCCTACAATGAGCAGTTCTTC. Translated: CASSEAHYRVSSYNEQFF.

J is TRBJ2-1 and V is TRBV30; TRBD1 or TRBD2 may be the D gene (5 bases each). The CDR3 length is 14 residues. V was shortened by 3 bases and J by 4 bases, with 13 bases between the two germline ends. CDR1 and CDR2 from the germline V gene are GTSNPN and SVGIG (reference sequence). CDR3 bases: TGTGCCTGGAGCCTAATGGGGGAATACAATGAGCAGTTCTTC. Translation: CAWSLMGEYNEQFF.

The table lists this clone with a count of one. This chain joins TRBV19 and TRBJ2-7; D may correspond to TRBD1 or TRBD2 (5 bases each). Trimming removed 6 bases from V and 3 bases from J, with 12 bases in between. Germline CDR1 is LNHDA and CDR2 is SQIVND (reference sequence). The CDR3 loop spans 13 amino acids. CDR3 amino acids: CASSPGGYYEQYF. CDR3 sequence (DNA): TGTGCCAGTAGCCCTGGGGGTTACTACGAGCAGTACTTC.

The V gene is TRBV29-1, the J gene TRBJ2-3, with D perhaps TRBD1 or TRBD2 (5 bases each). Trimming left V 3 bases short and J 9 bases short, with 22 bases between. Germline assignment: CDR1 SQVTM and CDR2 ANQGSEA. CDR3 length: 15 residues. CDR3 nucleotide sequence: TGCAGCGTTGATGGGGACCCCCCATCCGAAGGGACGCAGTATTTT. As protein: CSVDGDPPSEGTQYF.

This rearrangement joins TRBV28 to TRBJ2-7; TRBD1 agrees at 8 bases. CDR1 MDHEN and CDR2 SYDVKM come from the germline V gene. CDR3 length equals 15 residues. Losses at the gene ends were 6 bases for V and 4 bases for J; bases not matched to a gene: 11. CDR3 sequence: CASRTGQGRVYEQYF. The CDR3 coding sequence is TGTGCCAGCAGAACCGGACAGGGAAGGGTATACGAGCAGTACTTC.

V usage is TRBV2 and J usage is TRBJ2-7, with D perhaps assigned TRBD1 or TRBD2 (5 bases each). V was cut by 6 bases and J by 3 bases, with 18 bases left in between. The CDR3 is 15 amino acids. Germline V gene lookup returns CDR1 SNHLY and CDR2 FYNNEI. The DNA of the CDR3 is TGTGCCAGCAGGGGGACCCCGCAGGATGACTACGAGCAGTACTTC. Protein sequence: CASRGTPQDDYEQYF.

The chain links TRBV5-8 to TRBJ1-1; tentatively, D is TRBD1 (5 bases). The V end was cut by 0 bases, the J end by 6 bases, with 15 bases between. Germline CDR1 reads SGHTS; CDR2 reads YDEGEE. The CDR3 contains 15 residues. CDR3 region: CASSLDHQGPAEAFF. The CDR3 bases are TGTGCCAGCAGCTTGGATCACCAGGGCCCCGCTGAAGCTTTCTTT. Combining the CDR3 with reference TRBV5-8 and TRBJ1-1 gives the whole variable domain EAGVTQSPTHLIKTRGQQATLRCSPISGHTSVYWYQQALGLGLQFLLWYDEGEERNRGNFPPRFSGRQFPNYSSELNVNALELEDSALYLCASSLDHQGPAEAFFGQGTRLTVV.

This chain links TRBV19 with TRBJ1-2; 7 bases align to TRBD1. Trimming took 7 bases from V and 3 from J; bases not matched to a gene: 8. The CDR3 runs 14 residues. From germline, CDR1 is LNHDA and CDR2 SQIVND (reference sequence). CDR3 protein: CASTPGTGDYGYTF. CDR3 in DNA: TGTGCCAGTACCCCGGGTACAGGGGACTATGGCTACACCTTC. Based on the CDR3 plus reference TRBV19 and TRBJ1-2, the full variable domain is DGGITQSPKYLFRKEGQNVTLSCEQNLNHDAMYWYRQDPGQGLRLIYYSQIVNDFQKGDIAEGYSVSREKKESFPLTVTSAQKNPTAFYLCASTPGTGDYGYTFGSGTRLTVV.

The chain employs TRBV5-8 and TRBJ1-3; D is perhaps TRBD1 (6 bases). Germline CDR1 SGHTS, CDR2 YDEGEE. CDR3 length equals 14 residues. The V end lost 1 base, the J end lost 4 bases, and 9 bases lay between the germline ends. CDR3 sequence reads: CASSLTGRGNTIYF. In nucleotides, the CDR3 is TGTGCCAGCAGCTTGACAGGGAGGGGAAACACCATATATTTT.